This T cell receptor beta chain was recorded in a study of blood T cell repertoires in COVID-19. Across the whole study: From T cells, B-cell-depleted T cells, or PBMCs came the material, which was cDNA or gDNA.

Cohort assignment relied on participant-reported clinical history. From germline, CDR1 is SNHLY and CDR2 FYNNEI. The CDR3 runs 15 residues. The junction had 7 bases not matched to a gene; V was cut back by 8 bases and J by 3 bases. Libraries were prepared by immunoSEQ multiplex PCR; TCRdb keeps only in-frame clonotypes and omits some of them. Of 250,000 to 350,000 clones detected, approximately 84% appear once; the ten largest clones hold about 10%. The V and J genes are TRBV2 and TRBJ1-3; TRBD1 matches 10 bases. Sequencing used PBMCs or T cells enriched from blood (not recorded which). This receptor was identified in a woman aged 18 to 35 who had recovered from COVID-19. The CDR3 reads CASLGTGEIGNTIYF. The CDR3 DNA follows: TGTGCCAGCTTAGGGACAGGGGAAATTGGAAACACCATATATTTT.